This T cell receptor beta chain is drawn from a study of cytomegalovirus exposure and HLA in healthy donors. The CDR3 has 12 amino acids. V dropped 7 bases and J dropped 8 bases, with 11 bases sitting between them. Germline loops: CDR1 MNHNY, CDR2 SVGAGI (reference sequence). This PCR relied on a set of 60 Vbeta primers and 13 Jbeta primers. Measured with immunoSEQ multiplex PCR; TCRdb has only the in-frame clones, and not every one. The sample holds 200,000 to 250,000 clones; 80% to 90% are singletons and the top ten take approximately 2.9%. The sequence was collected from a man under 40 in good health and CMV-seronegative. The chain recombines TRBV6-6 with TRBJ2-2, with D maybe TRBD2 (5 bases). The sequencing input was PBMCs. Here the CDR3 reads CASTTLGGELFF. DNA for the CDR3: TGTGCCAGCACTACACTAGGGGGGGAGCTGTTTTTT.